This T cell receptor (beta chain) was obtained from a study of blood T cell repertoires in COVID-19 (dated by TCRdb to about 2020). Context from the whole study: Collaborator samples came from the United States, Italy and Spain and covered acute and convalescent phases of COVID-19. The material from the prospective study consisted of cDNA or gDNA derived from T cells, B-cell-depleted T cells, or PBMCs. Where available, HLA class I and class II types were taken from metadata supplied by the sample provider and were not determined by assay-based typing. The dataset comprised deeply sampled blood TCRbeta repertoires from subjects exposed to, actively infected with, or recovered from COVID-19. Sample metadata almost always included a de-identified subject ID, COVID-19 status, age in years and sex. Samples were obtained from the ongoing ImmuneRACE study (first 160 participants) and from about 1,300 subjects provided by 6 global collaborators. A freely available public database, intended as a resource for researchers studying the immune response to SARS-CoV-2, is where the repertoires were released.

Each collaborating institution followed its own protocols to collect whole blood in K2EDTA tubes. For TCRbeta analysis, collaborators shipped samples in one of three forms: frozen whole blood, isolated PBMCs, or DNA extracted from either of those sample types. The immunoSEQ Assay, a bias-controlled multiplex PCR, was used to amplify TCRbeta CDR3 regions from genomic DNA. The study's own analysis went as follows. The number of nucleated cells in each sample was estimated from the amplification of reference gene primers within the assay. To quantify the absolute abundance of each unique TCRbeta CDR3 rearrangement, sequence reads were collapsed and filtered. For each sample, productive Simpson clonality was calculated as the square root of Simpson's diversity index across productive rearrangements. TCRdb stores this immuneACCESS table with in-frame sequences only. Part of the clones is absent; in the studies checked, under half of the shortfall reflects unresolved V genes, and no reason is known for the rest. That table gives V, J and clone size, and the DNA gave D and trimming. Present in this sample are about 39,000 clones, roughly 80% of which were seen just once. The ten largest clones add up to 10% of the sample.

Details on this clone: The specificity of this receptor is unknown. Per-base qualities were not stored, and no clone one base away is much larger.

Overall study outcomes, separate from this receptor: The amount of clinical and demographic metadata varied by source and participant and was provided uncurated.

Trimming takes 1 base from V and 4 bases from J, and the germline ends sit 11 bases apart. CDR1 and CDR2, per the germline V gene, are SGHVS and FQNEAQ. The CDR3, cysteine through phenylalanine, is 15 amino acids long. The only DNA kept is the CDR3, 45 bases in frame from the first base. Material: peripheral blood. The TCR originated in a man aged 55-75 years in a cohort sampled during active COVID-19. The rearrangement combines TRBV7-8 with TRBJ1-3; the D gene cannot be resolved reliably. The CDR3 here reads CASSLESGVGNTIYF. The DNA reads as follows: TGTGCCAGCAGCTTAGAGTCAGGCGTAGGAAACACCATATATTTT.